Below are 17 T cell receptor beta chains sequenced from a single sample in a study of blood T cell repertoires in COVID-19. TCRdb's copy holds only in-frame clones and misses some; the assay was immunoSEQ multiplex PCR. Of 300,000 to 400,000 clones in the sample, over 75% are singletons; the top ten hold 1%. Sample: PBMCs or T cells enriched from blood (not recorded which). The receptors were sampled from a woman between 25 and 40 years old who had recovered from COVID-19.

The CDR3 is CASSLVPRGGIKNEQYF. The CDR3 nucleotides are TGTGCCAGCAGCTTAGTGCCTCGCGGGGGTATAAAGAACGAGCAGTACTTC. V gene TRBV7-9 combines with J gene TRBJ2-7; TRBD2 matches at 7 bases. V shed 1 base and J 5 bases; nucleotides not matched to a gene: 14. CDR1 and CDR2 from the germline V gene are SEHNR and FQNEAQ (reference sequence). The CDR3 contains 17 residues.

This clone has only a few counts. The sample carries other DNA sequences with the same CDR3. V usage is TRBV29-1 and J usage is TRBJ2-7; tentatively, D is TRBD1 (6 bases). CDR3 length: 11 residues. Germline CDR1 and CDR2: SQVTM and ANQGSEA. V lost 6 bases and J 2 bases, leaving 8 bases between the germline ends. The CDR3, as DNA: TGCAGCGTCGGACAGACCTACGAGCAGTACTTC. It is translated as CSVGQTYEQYF.

This clone was seen only once. The chain combines TRBV11-2 with TRBJ2-7; a possible D gene is TRBD1 (6 bases). The CDR3 has 15 amino acids. Between the trimmed V and J ends, which lost 2 bases and 3 bases, there was a span of 14 bases. The germline gives CDR1 SGHAT, CDR2 FQNNGV. The CDR3 sequence: CASSLILTQGYEQYF. The DNA of the CDR3 is TGTGCCAGCAGCTTAATACTCACACAGGGCTACGAGCAGTACTTC.

The V and J genes are TRBV7-8 and TRBJ2-5, with 8 bases identical to TRBD2. The CDR3 extends over 16 amino acids. CDR1 and CDR2 from the germline V gene are SGHVS and FQNEAQ. V dropped 1 base and J dropped 5; count of bases not matched to a gene: 9. This chain's CDR3 is CASSLGRAGAWETQYF. CDR3 bases: TGTGCCAGCAGCTTAGGGCGAGCGGGGGCATGGGAGACCCAGTACTTC.

The V gene is TRBV7-2, the J gene TRBJ2-7; 7 bases line up with TRBD2. Trimming cost V 5 bases and J 3 bases; bases outside gene matches: 16. CDR3 length equals 17 residues. Germline lookup yields CDR1 SGHTA and CDR2 FQGNSA. CDR3 sequence (DNA): TGTGCCAGCAGCCGCCTGGGAGGGTCAGGGCAAAGCTACGAGCAGTACTTC. Translated, it gives CASSRLGGSGQSYEQYF. Using reference TRBV7-2 and TRBJ2-7 for the parts outside the CDR3, the full variable domain is GAGVSQSPSNKVTEKGKDVELRCDPISGHTALYWYRQSLGQGLEFLIYFQGNSAPDKSGLPSDRFSAERTGGSVSTLTIQRTQQEDSAVYLCASSRLGGSGQSYEQYFGPGTRLTVT.

The table lists this clone with a count of one. V and J are TRBV28 and TRBJ2-7; 9 bases line up with TRBD1. The CDR3 covers 14 residues. V lost 9 bases and J lost 1; bases outside the gene matches: 7. Germline loops: CDR1 MDHEN, CDR2 SYDVKM. The CDR3 protein is CASIRDRVSYEQYF. The CDR3 DNA reads TGTGCCAGTATTAGGGACAGGGTATCCTACGAGCAGTACTTC.

V gene TRBV7-6 combines with J gene TRBJ1-6, with TRBD1 as a possible D gene (6 bases). This CDR3 is built from 15 residues. The V gene's germline CDR1 is SGHVS and CDR2 FNYEAQ. Trimming took off 5 bases at V and 8 bases at J, with 16 bases between the two ends. The DNA of the CDR3 is TGTGCCAGCAGCGGGCAGACAGGATTTTATTCACCCCTCCACTTT. Protein: CASSGQTGFYSPLHF. The whole variable domain, remainder taken from reference TRBV7-6 and TRBJ1-6, is GAGVSQSPRYKVTKRGQDVALRCDPISGHVSLYWYRQALGQGPEFLTYFNYEAQQDKSGLPNDRFSAERPEGSISTLTIQRTEQRDSAMYRCASSGQTGFYSPLHFGNGTRLTVT.

V and J are TRBV2 and TRBJ2-3, with TRBD2 matching 11 bases. This CDR3 spans 15 amino acids. Per the germline V gene, CDR1 is SNHLY and CDR2 is FYNNEI. V lost 6 bases to trimming and J lost 2 bases; unmatched junction nucleotides: 4. This CDR3 reads CASSALAGVTDTQYF. In DNA, the CDR3 is TGTGCCAGCAGCGCACTAGCGGGGGTCACAGATACGCAGTATTTT.

The CDR3 reads CSASDKFRFSNEQFF. The CDR3 nucleotides read TGCAGTGCTAGTGATAAGTTCAGGTTTAGTAATGAGCAGTTCTTC. V is TRBV20-1 and J is TRBJ2-1, with D unclear. CDR1 is DFQATT, CDR2 SNEGSKA, per germline (reference sequence). The CDR3 consists of 15 residues. Trimming removed 3 bases from V and 7 bases from J, with 19 bases in between.

The rearrangement links TRBV7-2 to TRBJ2-5; D possibly corresponds to TRBD1 (5 bases). The germline V gene has CDR1 SGHTA and CDR2 FQGNSA. The CDR3 spans 14 residues. Trimming stripped 5 bases from V and 2 bases from J, with 12 bases between. This CDR3 is CASSPQSGQETQYF. CDR3 in DNA: TGTGCCAGCAGCCCACAATCAGGGCAAGAGACCCAGTACTTC. Full variable domain (rest looked up from reference TRBV7-2 and TRBJ2-5): GAGVSQSPSNKVTEKGKDVELRCDPISGHTALYWYRQSLGQGLEFLIYFQGNSAPDKSGLPSDRFSAERTGGSVSTLTIQRTQQEDSAVYLCASSPQSGQETQYFGPGTRLLVL.

V is TRBV27 and J is TRBJ1-1; 7 positions match TRBD1. J gave up 3 bases and V 7 bases, and 5 bases lay outside the gene matches. The CDR3 is made up of 13 amino acids. From germline, CDR1 is MNHEY and CDR2 SMNVEV (reference sequence). This CDR3 reads CASTNRGYTEAFF. CDR3 sequence (DNA): TGTGCCAGCACCAACAGGGGATACACTGAAGCTTTCTTT.

This chain joins TRBV6-5 and TRBJ1-4; 10 nucleotides line up with TRBD1. This CDR3 has 13 amino acids. With 8 bases clipped from V and 8 bases from J, the junction kept 5 bases outside the gene matches. Germline V gives CDR1 MNHEY, CDR2 SVGAGI. CDR3 in DNA: TGTGCCAGCGGGACAGGGGCGAGGGAAAAACTGTTTTTT. Translating gives CASGTGAREKLFF.

The V call is TRBV28, the J call TRBJ1-5, with D perhaps TRBD1 (6 bases). The V end lost 6 bases, the J end lost 7 bases, and 13 bases lay between the germline ends. This CDR3 spans 13 amino acids. CDR1 is MDHEN, CDR2 SYDVKM, per germline. Written as DNA, the CDR3 is TGTGCCAGCAGGCAGGGGACGAGCCAGCCCCAGCATTTT. It translates to CASRQGTSQPQHF. Filled out from reference TRBV28 and TRBJ1-5, the complete variable domain reads DVKVTQSSRYLVKRTGEKVFLECVQDMDHENMFWYRQDPGLGLRLIYFSYDVKMKEKGDIPEGYSVSREKKERFSLILESASTNQTSMYLCASRQGTSQPQHFGDGTRLSIL.

CDR3 in amino acids: CATSRASGYSNQPQHF. DNA of the CDR3: TGTGCCACCAGCAGGGCGTCGGGATATAGCAATCAGCCCCAGCATTTT. The chain links TRBV15 to TRBJ1-5; D is unresolved. Between the trimmed V and J ends, which lost 3 bases and 0 bases, there was a span of 12 bases. In germline, CDR1 is LNHNV, CDR2 YYDKDF (reference sequence). The CDR3 sequence is 16 residues long. The full variable domain, completed using reference TRBV15 and TRBJ1-5, is DAMVIQNPRYQVTQFGKPVTLSCSQTLNHNVMYWYQQKSSQAPKLLFHYYDKDFNNEADTPDNFQSRRPNTSFCFLDIRSPGLGDTAMYLCATSRASGYSNQPQHFGDGTRLSIL.

The chain combines TRBV11-2 with TRBJ2-3; 10 nucleotides agree with TRBD2. V lost 1 base and J lost 2; bases outside the gene matches: 9. Germline CDR1 SGHAT, CDR2 FQNNGV. The CDR3 is 18 residues long. The CDR3 is CASSLAPLAGPFTDTQYF. Here the CDR3 DNA reads TGTGCCAGCAGCTTAGCCCCACTAGCGGGGCCCTTCACAGATACGCAGTATTTT.

The rearrangement uses TRBV28 and TRBJ2-7, with 7 bases lining up with TRBD2. The germline CDR1 and CDR2 sequences are MDHEN and SYDVKM. The V and J ends lost 6 bases and 2 bases, in that order; junction bases with no gene match: 7. The CDR3 loop spans 14 amino acids. CDR3 sequence (DNA): TGTGCCAGCAGGCTTCCCGGGACTACCTACGAGCAGTACTTC. Protein product: CASRLPGTTYEQYF.

The chain couples TRBV6-5 to TRBJ2-1; the D gene is possibly TRBD2 (6 bases). The germline V gene encodes CDR1 MNHEY and CDR2 SVGAGI. V dropped 0 bases and J dropped 8 bases, with 14 bases sitting between them. The CDR3 covers 15 residues. Written as DNA, the CDR3 is TGTGCCAGCAGTTACTCGAGTGGAGGGGTCGATGAGCAGTTCTTC. Amino acids: CASSYSSGGVDEQFF.